This TCR beta chain was found in a study of OX40 agonist ivuxolimab in advanced cancers. Regarding the complete study: The costimulatory receptor OX40 (CD134) was targeted by ivuxolimab, a fully human IgG2 agonistic monoclonal antibody. Intravenous ivuxolimab was administered to patients every 2 weeks at six dose levels: 0.01, 0.1, 0.3, 1.5, 3 and 10 mg/kg. Among the approximately 50 dose-escalation patients, 19 had hepatocellular carcinoma, about 15 melanoma, 9 renal cell carcinoma and 9 head and neck cancer. In the dose-escalation cohort, 82.7% of patients were male, and the mean age was approximately 60 years, with a range of roughly 23 to 85. Prior anti-PD-1, anti-PD-L1 or anti-CTLA-4 therapy was permitted, and checkpoint inhibitors had been received by less than 45% of dose-escalation patients. Partial responses occurred in three dose-escalation patients, of whom one had hepatocellular carcinoma and two had cutaneous melanoma. Peripheral TCRbeta sequencing was intended to test whether TCR sequence diversity was altered and clonal T-cell expansion was caused by ivuxolimab. The monotherapy dose-escalation portion (N ≈ 50 patients) of the phase I ivuxolimab trial is reported in the paper. What the authors observed across the whole study: The antigen specificity of the peripheral T cells that underwent clonal expansion was not determined. At doses of 0.1 to 3.0 mg/kg, clonal expansion of both CD4+ and CD8+ blood T cells was observed from baseline to week 6. Partial responders in the 0.1-3.0 mg/kg groups had among the lowest normalized peripheral clonal expansion, especially among CD8+ T cells. After ivuxolimab, expanded clones were on average more numerous among CD8+ T cells than among CD4+ T cells. Low levels of normalized T-cell clonal expansion were also seen in some patients who did not respond.

The trial excluded patients who had a history of autoimmune disease or who were on systemic immunosuppression. In every dose cohort, peripheral blood was drawn for TCR sequencing at baseline, cycle 4 day 1, and cycle 7 day 1. The samples were taken from a phase I, first-in-human, multicenter, open-label dose-escalation trial of ivuxolimab. Adults with locally advanced or metastatic head and neck squamous cell, hepatocellular, melanoma or renal cell carcinoma were enrolled in the trial. Before TCR sequencing, CD4+ and CD8+ T cells were separately sorted from peripheral blood. Concerning this clone: Its target antigen remains unknown. Nothing much larger sits one base from this clone, and base qualities are not available.

Genomic DNA was extracted from sorted cells for sequencing of the TCRbeta CDR3 region. TCRbeta CDR3 regions were sequenced using the immunoSEQ Assay. The source is immuneACCESS, and TCRdb retained only in-frame sequences with V and J called. Part of the clones is not carried over; for the studies checked, unresolved V genes explain less than half of this, and the remainder is unexplained. The sample table records 95,000 to 110,000 clones; approximately 90% of these occur just once. Jointly, the top ten make up about 1.2% of the sample. Trimming removed 3 bases from V and 3 bases from J; the gene matches leave 10 bases unexplained. Based on the germline V gene (reference sequence), the CDR1 and CDR2 sequences are LNHDA and SQIVND. The CDR3 has 17 amino acids, counting the end cysteine and phenylalanine. Just the 51-base CDR3 DNA is kept, in frame starting at base 1.

The TCR originated in an adult with an advanced solid tumor such as melanoma, head and neck, liver or kidney cancer. This sample comprised CD4+ or CD8+ T cells sorted from blood, obtained in a trial of the OX40 agonist ivuxolimab. This chain is built from TRBV19 and TRBJ2-3; TRBD2 fits 9 bases in the junction. The DNA sequence is given as TGTGCCAGTAGTATGGGCGGGAGGGGAGCCGGAACAGATACGCAGTATTTT. The resulting protein is CASSMGGRGAGTDTQYF.